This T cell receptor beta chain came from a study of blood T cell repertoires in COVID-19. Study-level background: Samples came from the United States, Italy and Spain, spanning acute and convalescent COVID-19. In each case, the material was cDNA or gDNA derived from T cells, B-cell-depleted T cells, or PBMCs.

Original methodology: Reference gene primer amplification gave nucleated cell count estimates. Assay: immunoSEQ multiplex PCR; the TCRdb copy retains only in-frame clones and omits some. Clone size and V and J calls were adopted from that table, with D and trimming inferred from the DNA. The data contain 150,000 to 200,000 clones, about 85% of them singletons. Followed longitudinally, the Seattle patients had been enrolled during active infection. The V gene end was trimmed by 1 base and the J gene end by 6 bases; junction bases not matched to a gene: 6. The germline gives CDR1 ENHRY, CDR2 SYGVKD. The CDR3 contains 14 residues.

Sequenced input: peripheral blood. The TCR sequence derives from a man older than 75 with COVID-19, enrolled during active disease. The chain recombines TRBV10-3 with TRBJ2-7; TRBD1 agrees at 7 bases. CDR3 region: CAISEFVTGVEQYF. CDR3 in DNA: TGTGCCATCAGTGAGTTCGTAACAGGGGTCGAGCAGTACTTC.